Listed here are 8 T cell receptor beta chains from one sample, sequenced in a study of T cells in Graves' hyperthyroidism and ophthalmopathy. Amplification of TCR beta CDR3 regions used RNA as the template. Using the HTBI primer set, a first-round RT-PCR was run on the TCR CDR3. TCRdb re-derived calls from the multiplex PCR reads in MiXCR, one entry per CDR3 protein. The data hold 660,000 or so distinct CDR3 sequences, with less than 25% observed a single time. What was sequenced was blood. The receptor source for this set is a young man with Graves' ophthalmopathy.

The chain combines TRBV30 with TRBJ1-1; the D is unclear. Germline lookup yields CDR1 GTSNPN and CDR2 SVGIG (reference sequence). The CDR3 is 13 residues long. Between the trimmed V and J ends, which lost 5 bases and 5 bases, there was a span of 15 bases. The CDR3 DNA is TGTGCCTGGGAAGCCGGCAGAGGGACTGAAGCTTTCTTT. Translating it yields CAWEAGRGTEAFF.

The CDR3 DNA is TGTGCCAGCTCACGTTACAGGGAGTGGGGAGACGAGCAGTACTTC. Translating gives CASSRYREWGDEQYF. The chain recombines TRBV18 with TRBJ2-7; TRBD1 might be the D (6 bases). This CDR3 is 15 amino acids long. V was trimmed by 4 bases and J by 5 bases, leaving 18 bases between them. Germline CDR1 KGHSH, CDR2 LQKENI.

The sample holds many counts of this clonotype. The chain combines TRBV7-9 with TRBJ2-1; 9 bases fit TRBD2. Germline CDR1 SEHNR, CDR2 FQNEAQ (reference sequence). V lost 5 bases, J lost 5 bases, and 7 bases stayed unmatched. The CDR3 sequence is 15 residues long. For the CDR3, the DNA is TGTGCCAGCAGCCGCTCTAGCGGGGCGGACAATGAGCAGTTCTTC. It specifies CASSRSSGADNEQFF.

This clonotype came up many times. This rearrangement joins TRBV11-2 to TRBJ2-7; D is unresolved. This CDR3 is built from 13 residues. Germline V CDR1 and CDR2: SGHAT, FQNNGV. The V end was cut by 0 bases, the J end by 4 bases, with 7 bases between. The CDR3 nucleotides are TGTGCCAGCAGCTTAGACTATGTGTACGAGCAGTACTTC. It codes for CASSLDYVYEQYF.

This clonotype was observed at least ten times. This rearrangement joins TRBV7-9 to TRBJ2-5; no clear D. Germline V gene data show CDR1 as SEHNR and CDR2 as FQNEAQ (reference sequence). The CDR3 extends over 14 amino acids. The V gene lost 5 bases and the J gene lost 0 bases, with 10 bases spanning the gap. This CDR3 reads CASSPGRHQETQYF. CDR3 in DNA: TGTGCCAGCAGCCCCGGACGGCACCAAGAGACCCAGTACTTC.

The rearrangement links TRBV19 to TRBJ1-1; D unresolved. Germline-derived CDR1 and CDR2 are LNHDA and SQIVND (reference sequence). The CDR3 covers 13 residues. Trimming pared 7 bases from V and 3 bases from J, leaving 12 bases between. The CDR3 sequence: CASTSFLYTEAFF. CDR3 sequence (DNA): TGTGCCAGTACCTCGTTTTTGTACACTGAAGCTTTCTTT.

This clonotype came up a few times. The J gene is TRBJ2-5, the V gene TRBV5-8; 7 bases fit TRBD1. The CDR3 runs to 16 residues. V shed 5 bases, J shed 0 bases, and the junction held 10 bases outside the gene matches. CDR1 is SGHTS and CDR2 is YDEGEE in the germline V gene. Written as DNA, the CDR3 is TGTGCCAGCAGAAGGGACAGACCTACCGACCAAGAGACCCAGTACTTC. It specifies CASRRDRPTDQETQYF.

The V gene is TRBV6-1, the J gene TRBJ1-2; D gene unclear. The V and J ends lost 6 bases and 0 bases respectively, with 17 bases between them. The CDR3 runs to 16 residues. The V gene's germline CDR1 is MNHNS and CDR2 SASEGT. DNA for the CDR3: TGTGCCAGCAGCAAAACGGGAACCGCAGCTAACTATGGCTACACCTTC. This sequence encodes CASSKTGTAANYGYTF.